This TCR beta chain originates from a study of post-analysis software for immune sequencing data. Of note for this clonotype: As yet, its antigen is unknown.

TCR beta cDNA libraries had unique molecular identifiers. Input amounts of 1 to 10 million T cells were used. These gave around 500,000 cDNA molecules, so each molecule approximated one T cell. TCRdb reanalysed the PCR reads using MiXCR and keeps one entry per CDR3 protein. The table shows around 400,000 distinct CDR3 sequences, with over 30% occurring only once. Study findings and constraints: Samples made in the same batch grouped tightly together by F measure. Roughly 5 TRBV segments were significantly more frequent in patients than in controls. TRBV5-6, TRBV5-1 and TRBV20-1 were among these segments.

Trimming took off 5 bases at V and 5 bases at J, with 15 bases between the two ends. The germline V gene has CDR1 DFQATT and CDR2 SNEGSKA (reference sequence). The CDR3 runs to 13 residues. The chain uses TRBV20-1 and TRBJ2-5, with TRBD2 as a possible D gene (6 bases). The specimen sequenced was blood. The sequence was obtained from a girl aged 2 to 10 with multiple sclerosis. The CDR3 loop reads CSASPSGRETQYF. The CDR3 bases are TGCAGTGCTTCCCCGTCGGGGAGGGAGACCCAGTACTTC.